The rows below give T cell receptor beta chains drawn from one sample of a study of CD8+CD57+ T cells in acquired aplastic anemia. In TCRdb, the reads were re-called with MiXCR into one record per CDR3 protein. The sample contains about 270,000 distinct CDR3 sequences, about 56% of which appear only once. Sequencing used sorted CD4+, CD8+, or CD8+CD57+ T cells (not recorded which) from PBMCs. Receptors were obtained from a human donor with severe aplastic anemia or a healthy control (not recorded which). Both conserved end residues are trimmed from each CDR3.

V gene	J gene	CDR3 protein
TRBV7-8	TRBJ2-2	ASSLAGGTNTGELF
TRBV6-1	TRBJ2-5	ASSEARVQETQY
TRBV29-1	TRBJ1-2	SVPEYGYT
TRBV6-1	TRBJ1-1	ASSEAWDRGNAF
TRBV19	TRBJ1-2	ASSPQGRGYT
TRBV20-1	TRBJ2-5	SVASGGETQY
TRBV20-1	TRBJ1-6	SARLANSPLH
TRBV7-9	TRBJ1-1	ASSCWDRGRIVLNTEAF
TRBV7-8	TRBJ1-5	ASSLDQINQPQH
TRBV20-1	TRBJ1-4	SARGTGINEKLF
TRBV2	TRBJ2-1	ASSEDTINEQF
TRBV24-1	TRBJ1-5	ATSDVGGNQPQH
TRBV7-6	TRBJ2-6	ASSPVGQGMTTGANVLT
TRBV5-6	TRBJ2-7	ASSRDASFYEQY
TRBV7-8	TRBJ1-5	ASSEARDRPSNQPQH
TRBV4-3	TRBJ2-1	ASSWDRGNEQF
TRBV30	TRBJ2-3	AWSVQGGQGAADTQY
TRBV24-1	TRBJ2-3	ATSDLRGSGTDTQY
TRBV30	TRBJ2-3	AWSSGRGTDTQY
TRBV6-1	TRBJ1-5	ASSAIQGPGQPQH
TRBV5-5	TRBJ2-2	ASSGGGTNTGELF
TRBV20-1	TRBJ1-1	SARDRQVNTEAF
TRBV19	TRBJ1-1	ASSISRPQTNTEAF
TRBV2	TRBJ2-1	ASSEATQGYNEQF
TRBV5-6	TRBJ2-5	ASRTGTQETQY
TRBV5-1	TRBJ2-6	ASSHLT
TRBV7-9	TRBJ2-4	ASSYRGGASIAKNIQY
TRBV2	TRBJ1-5	ASKTDRQPQH
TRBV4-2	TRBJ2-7	ASSQDRRNYEQY
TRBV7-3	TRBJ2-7	ASSLSGRAGEQY
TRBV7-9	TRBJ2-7	ASSRGGLEQY
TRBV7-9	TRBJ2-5	ASSLTGGFQETQY
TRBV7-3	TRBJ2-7	ASSLGTSGSYEQY
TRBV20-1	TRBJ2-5	SARAGETQY
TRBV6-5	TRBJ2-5	ASRPPGKETQY
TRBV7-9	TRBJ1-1	ASSFSSGVDTEAF
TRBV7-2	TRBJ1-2	SSSLASSGLYGYA
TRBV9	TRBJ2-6	ASSVESGANVLT
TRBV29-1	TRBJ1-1	SASAPRRQNTEAF
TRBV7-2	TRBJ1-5	ASSLRGDYSNQPQH
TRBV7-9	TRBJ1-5	ASSDRGNNQPQH
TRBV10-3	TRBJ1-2	AISEPNYGYT
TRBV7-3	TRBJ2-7	ASSFRSGVSEQY
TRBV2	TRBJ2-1	ASSPLAGSYNEQF
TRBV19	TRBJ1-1	ASSPRGIWKTEAF
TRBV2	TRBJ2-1	ASRYGGDEQF
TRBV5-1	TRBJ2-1	ASSPTGDLKF
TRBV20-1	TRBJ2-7	SARTGAHEQY
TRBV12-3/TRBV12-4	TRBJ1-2	ASRFWEGVGYT
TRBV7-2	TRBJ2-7	ASSLGGTASQY